This TCR beta chain appears in the sequencing data of a study of CD8 T cells in Susac syndrome. Whole-study context: Sequencing included Susac syndrome patients, roughly six of them with active disease and under ten in remission. When blood was collected, patients with Susac syndrome were therapy-naive, were taking corticosteroids, or were receiving intravenous immunoglobulin alone.

RNA totalling roughly 0.45 to 1 ug underwent reverse transcription with random hexamers. With immunoSEQ multiplex PCR, TCR beta CDR3 was amplified across 54 Vbeta and 13 Jbeta. TCRdb re-analysed the immunoSEQ multiplex PCR reads in MiXCR, keeping a single row per CDR3 protein. The profile shows under 150,000 distinct CDR3 sequences, over 90% of them singletons. CD8+ and CD4+ T cells from blood underwent TCR beta sequencing, which was carried out in a high-throughput format. Trimming took off 3 bases at V and 2 bases at J, with 3 bases between the two ends. Germline V gene sequence: CDR1 LNHNV, CDR2 YYDKDF (reference sequence). The CDR3 length is 12 residues.

The gene calls are TRBV15 and TRBJ2-3, with D hard to call. This receptor was obtained from a human donor with Susac syndrome. The sequencing input was CD4+ T cells from PBMCs. The CDR3 nucleotides are TGTGCCACCAGCAGTGCCACAGATACGCAGTATTTT. Translating it yields CATSSATDTQYF.